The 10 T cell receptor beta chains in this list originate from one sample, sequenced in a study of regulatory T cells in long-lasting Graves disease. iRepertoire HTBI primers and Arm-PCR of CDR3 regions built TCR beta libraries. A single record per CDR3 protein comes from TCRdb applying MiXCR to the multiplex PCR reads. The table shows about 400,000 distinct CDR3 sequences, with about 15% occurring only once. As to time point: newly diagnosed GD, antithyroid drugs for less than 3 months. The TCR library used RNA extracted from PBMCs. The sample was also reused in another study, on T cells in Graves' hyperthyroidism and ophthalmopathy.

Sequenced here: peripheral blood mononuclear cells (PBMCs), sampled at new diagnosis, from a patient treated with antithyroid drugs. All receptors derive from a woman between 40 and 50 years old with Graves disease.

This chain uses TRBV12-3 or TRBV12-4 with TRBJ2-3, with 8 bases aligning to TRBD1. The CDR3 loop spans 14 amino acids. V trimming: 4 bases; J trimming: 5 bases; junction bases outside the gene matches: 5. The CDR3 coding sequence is TGTGCCAGCAGTTCTGGACAGGGAGGAGATACGCAGTATTTT. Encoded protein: CASSSGQGGDTQYF.

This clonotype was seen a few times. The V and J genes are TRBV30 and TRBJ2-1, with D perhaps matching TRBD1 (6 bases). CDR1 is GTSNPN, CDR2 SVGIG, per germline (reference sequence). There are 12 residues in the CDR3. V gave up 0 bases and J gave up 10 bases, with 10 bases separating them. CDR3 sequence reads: CAWSVGRGEQFF. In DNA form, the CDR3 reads TGTGCCTGGAGTGTAGGCAGGGGCGAGCAGTTCTTC. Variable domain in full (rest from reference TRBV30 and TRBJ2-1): SQTIHQWPATLVQPVGSPLSLECTVEGTSNPNLYWYRQAAGRGLQLLFYSVGIGQISSEVPQNLSASRPQDRQFILSSKKLLLSDSGFYLCAWSVGRGEQFFGPGTRLTVL.

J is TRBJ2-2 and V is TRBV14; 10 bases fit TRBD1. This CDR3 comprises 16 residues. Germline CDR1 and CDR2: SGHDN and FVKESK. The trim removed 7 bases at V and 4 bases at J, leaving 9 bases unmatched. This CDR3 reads CASIHDRGLFTGELFF. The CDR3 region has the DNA TGTGCCAGCATCCACGACAGGGGGCTGTTCACCGGGGAGCTGTTTTTT.

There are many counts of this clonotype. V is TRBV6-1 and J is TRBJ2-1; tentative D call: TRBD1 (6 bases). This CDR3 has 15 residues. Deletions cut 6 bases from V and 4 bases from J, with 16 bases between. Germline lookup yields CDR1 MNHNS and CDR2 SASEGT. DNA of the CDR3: TGTGCCAGCAGCGATGGGGGCGGAGTATACAATGAGCAGTTCTTC. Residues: CASSDGGGVYNEQFF.

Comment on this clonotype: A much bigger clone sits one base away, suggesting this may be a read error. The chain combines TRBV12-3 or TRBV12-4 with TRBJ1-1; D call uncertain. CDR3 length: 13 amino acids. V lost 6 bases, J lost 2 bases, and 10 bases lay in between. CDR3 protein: CASSGSINTEAFF. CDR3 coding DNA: TGTGCCAGCAGCGGTTCGATCAACACTGAAGCTTTCTTT.

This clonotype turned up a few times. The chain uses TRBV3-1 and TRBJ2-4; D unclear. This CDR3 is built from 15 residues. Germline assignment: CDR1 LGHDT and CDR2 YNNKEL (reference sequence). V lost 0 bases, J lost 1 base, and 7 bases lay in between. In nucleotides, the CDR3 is TGTGCCAGCAGCCAAGAGTGGGATGCCAAAAACATTCAGTACTTC. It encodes CASSQEWDAKNIQYF.

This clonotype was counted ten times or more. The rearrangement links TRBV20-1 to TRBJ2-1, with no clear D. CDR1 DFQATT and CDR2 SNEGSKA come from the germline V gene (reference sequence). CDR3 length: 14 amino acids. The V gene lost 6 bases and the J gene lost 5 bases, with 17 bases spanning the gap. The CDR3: CSAPAHHPDNEQFF. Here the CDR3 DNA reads TGCAGTGCCCCGGCGCACCACCCCGACAATGAGCAGTTCTTC.

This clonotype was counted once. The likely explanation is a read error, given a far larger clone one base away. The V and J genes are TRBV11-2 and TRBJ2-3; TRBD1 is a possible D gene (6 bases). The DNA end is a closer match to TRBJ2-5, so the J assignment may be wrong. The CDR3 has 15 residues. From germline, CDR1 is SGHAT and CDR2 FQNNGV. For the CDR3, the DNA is TGTGCCAGCAGCTTAGGGTTCTGGGGGCGGAAGACCCAGTACTTC. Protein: CASSLGFWGRKTQYF.

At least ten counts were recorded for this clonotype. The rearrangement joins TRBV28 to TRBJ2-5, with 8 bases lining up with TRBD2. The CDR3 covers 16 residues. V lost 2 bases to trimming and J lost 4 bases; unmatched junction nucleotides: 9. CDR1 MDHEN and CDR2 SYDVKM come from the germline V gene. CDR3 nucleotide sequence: TGTGCCAGCAGTTTAGGGAAGTGGCGGGAGGTAGAGACCCAGTACTTC. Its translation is CASSLGKWREVETQYF.

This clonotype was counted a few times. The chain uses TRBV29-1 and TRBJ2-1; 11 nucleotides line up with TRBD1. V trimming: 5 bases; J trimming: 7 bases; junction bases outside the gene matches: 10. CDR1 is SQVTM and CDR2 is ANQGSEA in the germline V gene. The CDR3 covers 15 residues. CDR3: CSVPAPGQGGNEQFF. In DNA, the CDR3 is TGCAGCGTTCCAGCTCCGGGACAGGGGGGGAATGAGCAGTTCTTC.